The sample holds a few counts of the clone carrying this T cell receptor (beta chain). The identical CDR3 is also encoded by other nucleotide sequences in the sample. These data belong to a study of blood T cell repertoires in COVID-19. Study background: Researchers got acute and convalescent COVID-19 samples from the United States, Italy and Spain.

Germline V gene sequence: CDR1 MNHEY, CDR2 SMNVEV (reference sequence). The V and J ends lost 3 bases and 7 bases respectively, with 7 bases between them. There are 12 residues in the CDR3. Repertoires were generated with immunoSEQ multiplex PCR, while TCRdb's copy carries only in-frame clones and drops some. The sample lists some 200,000 clones, roughly four fifths occurring once. Sequenced: peripheral blood. V is TRBV27 and J is TRBJ1-5; D not certain. This receptor was taken from a woman aged 40 to 49 with acute or convalescent COVID-19. CDR3 sequence: CASSFPGQPQHF. The CDR3 DNA sequence: TGTGCCAGCAGTTTCCCGGGGCAGCCCCAGCATTTT.